A single TCR beta chain is shown here with its context. The target antigen is unknown. Before sequencing took place, the ViraFEST assay used viral peptide pools to expand antigen-specific CD4+ T cells. Having been cultured for around nine days, the cells underwent CD4+ T cell isolation. Subjects were given two BNT162b2 or mRNA-1273 vaccine doses. The data were obtained in a study of vaccination effects on CD4 cells after COVID-19. After removal of 6 bases from V and 5 bases from J, the junction contained 4 bases not matched to a gene. CDR1 is SEHNR, CDR2 FQNEAQ, per germline (reference sequence). The CDR3 has 13 amino acids. Using immunoSEQ multiplex PCR, the repertoire was profiled, and TCRdb retains in-frame clones only, with some absent. The sample holds 20,000 to 25,000 clones, 81% seen once.

The material was CD4+ T cells from PBMCs cultured with SARS-CoV-2 spike peptides, obtained after COVID-19 vaccination. This clonotype was sampled from a human donor who received a COVID-19 vaccine. Some clones in this sample may be carry-over from other donors' samples. This chain links TRBV7-9 with TRBJ2-5; TRBD1 aligns across 9 bases. CDR3 region: CASRITGGETQYF. CDR3 coding DNA: TGTGCCAGCAGAATCACAGGGGGCGAGACCCAGTACTTC.